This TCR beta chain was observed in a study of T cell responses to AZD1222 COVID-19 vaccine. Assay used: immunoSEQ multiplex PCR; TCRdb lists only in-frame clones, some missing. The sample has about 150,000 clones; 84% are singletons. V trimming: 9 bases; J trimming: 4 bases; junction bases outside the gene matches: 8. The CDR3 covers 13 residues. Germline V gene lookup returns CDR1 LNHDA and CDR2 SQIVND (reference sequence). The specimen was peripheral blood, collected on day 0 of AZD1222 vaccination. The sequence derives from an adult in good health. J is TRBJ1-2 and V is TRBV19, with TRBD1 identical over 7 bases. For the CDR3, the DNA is TGTGCCAGCACAGGGGCAACCTTCTATGGCTACACCTTC. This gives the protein CASTGATFYGYTF. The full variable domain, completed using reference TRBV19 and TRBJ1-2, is DGGITQSPKYLFRKEGQNVTLSCEQNLNHDAMYWYRQDPGQGLRLIYYSQIVNDFQKGDIAEGYSVSREKKESFPLTVTSAQKNPTAFYLCASTGATFYGYTFGSGTRLTVV.